This TCR beta chain was sequenced during a study of cytomegalovirus exposure and HLA in healthy donors. Study-wide results and caveats: Three CMV-associated chains proved CMV antigen-specific in vitro. Reported results showed that the classifier diagnosed cytomegalovirus status with high specificity and sensitivity. The tendency of first-cohort TCR clusters to co-occur in the 120 or so validation repertoires emerged from a later analysis.

Sequencing was performed with immunoSEQ multiplex PCR; in TCRdb, only in-frame clones are kept and a portion is missing. The table lists 200,000 to 250,000 clones, roughly 84% of them singletons. Donors came from a validation cohort of fewer than 150 subjects, distinct from the first 666-subject cohort. Comments on this clone: Its antigen is undetermined.

Per germline, CDR1 MDHEN and CDR2 SYDVKM. With 4 bases clipped from V and 4 bases from J, the junction kept 10 bases outside the gene matches. CDR3 size: 17 residues. What was sequenced was PBMCs. This clonotype was obtained from a woman aged 18-29 years in good health and CMV-seropositive. The chain carries TRBV28 and TRBJ2-1; 10 nucleotides agree with TRBD2. DNA of the CDR3: TGTGCCAGCAGTTCGTCTCCGGGACTAGCGCCGTACAATGAGCAGTTCTTC. This codes for CASSSSPGLAPYNEQFF. Together with reference TRBV28 and TRBJ2-1, the CDR3 gives the full variable domain: DVKVTQSSRYLVKRTGEKVFLECVQDMDHENMFWYRQDPGLGLRLIYFSYDVKMKEKGDIPEGYSVSREKKERFSLILESASTNQTSMYLCASSSSPGLAPYNEQFFGPGTRLTVL.